This T cell receptor beta chain was captured in a study of CD8 T cells in Susac syndrome. V was clipped by 6 bases and J by 7 bases; unmatched bases: 5. This CDR3 is built from 12 residues. The germline gives CDR1 DFQATT, CDR2 SNEGSKA (reference sequence). Reverse transcription of roughly 0.5 to 1 ug RNA was carried out with random hexamers. The amplification used immunoSEQ multiplex PCR on TCR beta CDR3; it spanned 54 Vbeta and 13 Jbeta. TCRdb re-analysed the immunoSEQ multiplex PCR reads in MiXCR, keeping a single row per CDR3 protein. The table includes about 140,000 distinct CDR3 sequences, 85% to 95% detected once.

The rearrangement joins TRBV20-1 to TRBJ1-5; 8 bases agree with TRBD1. The TCR was taken from a human donor with multiple sclerosis. The sequenced sample consisted of CD4+ T cells from PBMCs. CDR3 sequence: CSAGTGSQPQHF. CDR3 coding DNA: TGCAGTGCCGGGACAGGTTCCCAGCCCCAGCATTTT.